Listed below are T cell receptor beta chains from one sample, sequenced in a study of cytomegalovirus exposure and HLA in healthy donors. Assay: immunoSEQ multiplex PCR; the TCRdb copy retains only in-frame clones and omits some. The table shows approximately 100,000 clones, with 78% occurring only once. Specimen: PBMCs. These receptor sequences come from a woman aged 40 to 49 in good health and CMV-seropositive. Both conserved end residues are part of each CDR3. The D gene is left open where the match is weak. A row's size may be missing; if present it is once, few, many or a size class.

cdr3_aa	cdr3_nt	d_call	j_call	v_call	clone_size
CASTIRQGEQPQHF	TGTGCCAGCACCATTCGACAGGGGGAGCAGCCCCAGCATTTT	TRBD1	TRBJ1-5	TRBV6-6	NA
CAWTGQGNTEAFF	TGTGCCTGGACAGGGCAGGGGAACACTGAAGCTTTCTTT	NA	TRBJ1-1	TRBV30	NA
CASSLLTSTDTQYF	TGTGCCAGCAGCTTATTGACTAGCACAGATACGCAGTATTTT	NA	TRBJ2-3	TRBV7-3	NA
CASSTGQGVVDTIYF	TGTGCCAGCAGCACCGGACAGGGAGTTGTGGACACCATATATTTT	TRBD1	TRBJ1-3	TRBV5-4	few
CASSLAGKSHEQFF	TGTGCCAGCAGCTTGGCGGGTAAAAGCCATGAGCAGTTCTTC	NA	TRBJ2-1	TRBV7-9	NA
CATSTHRVYEQYF	TGTGCCACCAGCACACACAGGGTCTACGAGCAGTACTTC	NA	TRBJ2-7	TRBV15	NA
CASSFSGLAGVGANVLTF	TGTGCCAGCAGCTTTTCGGGGCTAGCGGGAGTTGGGGCCAACGTCCTGACTTTC	TRBD2	TRBJ2-6	TRBV7-2	once
CASSRVGDRVEKLFF	TGTGCCAGTAGTAGAGTCGGGGACAGGGTTGAAAAACTGTTTTTT	TRBD1	TRBJ1-4	TRBV19	NA
CASSPQNSGIDNEQFF	TGTGCCAGCAGTCCCCAGAATAGCGGGATAGACAATGAGCAGTTCTTC	TRBD2	TRBJ2-1	TRBV27	NA
CASSLGTGVETQYF	TGTGCCAGCAGCTTGGGGACAGGGGTGGAGACCCAGTACTTC	TRBD1	TRBJ2-5	TRBV7-2	NA
CASSWTGGEYEQYF	TGTGCCAGCAGTTGGACAGGGGGCGAGTACGAGCAGTACTTC	TRBD1	TRBJ2-7	TRBV27	NA
CASGRQAYEQYF	TGTGCCAGCGGACGACAGGCCTACGAGCAGTACTTC	NA	TRBJ2-7	TRBV6-1	NA
CSVTGRWREQYF	TGCAGCGTGACTGGACGGTGGAGGGAGCAGTACTTC	NA	TRBJ2-5	TRBV29-1	NA
CASSLEGIIYGYTF	TGCGCCAGCAGCTTGGAGGGGATTATCTATGGCTACACCTTC	NA	TRBJ1-2	TRBV5-1	NA